These T cell receptor beta chains were read from a single sample in a study of lymphopenia after photon versus proton radiotherapy. Clones were sequenced by immunoSEQ multiplex PCR, and TCRdb holds only the in-frame ones, with some missing. Altogether 70,000 or so clones are present, roughly 88% being singletons, with the ten largest covering 2.9%. Sequences were derived from peripheral blood, sampled from a patient treated with photon-based radiotherapy. The receptors were sampled from a woman between 70 and 85 years old with pancreatic cancer. Both conserved end residues are part of each CDR3. Each record gives: D gene, V gene, CDR3 length, J gene, clone size, CDR3 DNA, CDR3 protein. D genes are given only for firm matches. Some rows have no size entry. The others give once, few or many, or a class for an expanded clone.

NA	TRBV19	14	TRBJ1-5	NA	TGTGCCAGTAGTATTGCGGATGGCAATCAGCCCCAGCATTTT	CASSIADGNQPQHF
NA	TRBV5-1	13	TRBJ2-7	NA	TGCGCCAGCAGCTTGATACAGGGATACGAGCAGTACTTC	CASSLIQGYEQYF
TRBD1	TRBV11-1	16	TRBJ2-7	NA	TGTGCCAGCAGCAGCAGAACCGGGACAGCTTATTACGAGCAGTACTTC	CASSSRTGTAYYEQYF
NA	TRBV7-9	15	TRBJ2-1	NA	TGTGCCAGCGGACCTGCCGGAGGGCCGTACAATGAGCAGTTCTTC	CASGPAGGPYNEQFF
NA	TRBV7-7	17	TRBJ2-1	once	TGTGCTAGCAGCGCCCAAGGGGGGCTCAGCTCCTACAATGAGCAGTTCTTC	CASSAQGGLSSYNEQFF
TRBD1	TRBV6-4	16	TRBJ2-7	NA	TGTGCCAGCAGTGGAGACAAGGGGACAGAAGCCTACGAGCAGTACTTC	CASSGDKGTEAYEQYF
NA	TRBV5-1	15	TRBJ2-1	NA	TGCGCCAGCAGCTCAGCCGCCCAGGTTCGCAATGAGCAGTTCTTC	CASSSAAQVRNEQFF
TRBD2	TRBV7-2	16	TRBJ2-7	NA	TGTGCCAGCAGCTCAATGGGACTAGCGGGAGTCAGCGAGCAGTACTTC	CASSSMGLAGVSEQYF
NA	TRBV5-1	13	TRBJ1-2	NA	TGCGCCAGCAGCTTTACAGGATTCTATGGCTACACCTTC	CASSFTGFYGYTF
NA	TRBV9	14	TRBJ2-7	NA	TGTGCCAGCAGCGTAGACGGGGGACAATACGAGCAGTACTTC	CASSVDGGQYEQYF
NA	TRBV6-5	14	TRBJ1-2	few	TGTGCCAGCAGCCGCCTAAGGGGCAGCTATGGCTACACCTTC	CASSRLRGSYGYTF
NA	TRBV21-1	13	TRBJ1-5	NA	TGTGCCAGCAGCAAAATCCAATGTCAGCCCCAGCATTTT	CASSKIQCQPQHF
TRBD2	TRBV11-3	14	TRBJ2-7	once	TGTGCCAGCAGCCCGGGAGGGCCCTCCTACGAGCAGTACTTC	CASSPGGPSYEQYF
NA	TRBV18	13	TRBJ1-2	NA	TGTGCCAGCTCACCCTCCCAGGGGACCGACTACACCTTC	CASSPSQGTDYTF
TRBD1	TRBV15	17	TRBJ2-1	NA	TGTGCCACCAGCAGAGATCTGGGGACAGGGTTGGGGAATGAGCAGTTCTTC	CATSRDLGTGLGNEQFF
NA	TRBV29-1	11	TRBJ2-3	NA	TGCAGCGTTGAACTCACAGATACGCAGTATTTT	CSVELTDTQYF
NA	TRBV15	15	TRBJ2-2	NA	TGTGCCACCAGCAGAGAGGGGTGGGGCACCGGGGAGCTGTTTTTT	CATSREGWGTGELFF
NA	TRBV25-1	13	TRBJ2-3	NA	TGTGCCAGCAGCACTACCCTCATGAATACGCAGTATTTT	CASSTTLMNTQYF
NA	TRBV29-1	13	TRBJ2-1	NA	TGCAGCGGCGGGGCCCCAAACTACAATGAGCAGTTCTTC	CSGGAPNYNEQFF
TRBD2	TRBV7-2	14	TRBJ2-1	NA	TGTGCCAGCAGCGGGGCGACTAGCCGGAATGAGCAGTTCTTC	CASSGATSRNEQFF